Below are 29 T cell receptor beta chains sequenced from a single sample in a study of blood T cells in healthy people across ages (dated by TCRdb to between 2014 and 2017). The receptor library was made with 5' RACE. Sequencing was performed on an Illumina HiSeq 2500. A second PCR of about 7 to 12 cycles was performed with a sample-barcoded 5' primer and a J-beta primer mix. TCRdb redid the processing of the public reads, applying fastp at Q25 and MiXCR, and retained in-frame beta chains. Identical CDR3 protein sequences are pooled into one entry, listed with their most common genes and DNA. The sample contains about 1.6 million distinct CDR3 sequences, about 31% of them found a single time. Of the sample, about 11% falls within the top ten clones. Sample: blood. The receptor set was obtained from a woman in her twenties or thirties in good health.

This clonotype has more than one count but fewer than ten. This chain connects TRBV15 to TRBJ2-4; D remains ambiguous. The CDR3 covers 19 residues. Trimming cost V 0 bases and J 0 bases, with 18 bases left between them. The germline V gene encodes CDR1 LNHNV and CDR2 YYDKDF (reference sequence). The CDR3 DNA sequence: TGTGCCACCAGCAGAGATCGCCCGGGCACGAGATTAGCCAAAAACATTCAGTACTTC. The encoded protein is CATSRDRPGTRLAKNIQYF.

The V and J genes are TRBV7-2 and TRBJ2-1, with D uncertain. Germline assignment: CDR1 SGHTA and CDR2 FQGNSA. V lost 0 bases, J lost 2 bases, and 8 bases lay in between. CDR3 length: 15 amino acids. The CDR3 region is CASSLADTTYNEQFF. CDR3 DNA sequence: TGTGCCAGCAGCTTAGCTGATACCACCTACAATGAGCAGTTCTTC.

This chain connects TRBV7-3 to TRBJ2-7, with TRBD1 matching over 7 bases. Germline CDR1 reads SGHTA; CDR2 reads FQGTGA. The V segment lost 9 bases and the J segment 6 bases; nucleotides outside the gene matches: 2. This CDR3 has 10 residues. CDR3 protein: CARGGSEQYF. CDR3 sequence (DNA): TGTGCCAGAGGGGGCTCCGAGCAGTACTTC.

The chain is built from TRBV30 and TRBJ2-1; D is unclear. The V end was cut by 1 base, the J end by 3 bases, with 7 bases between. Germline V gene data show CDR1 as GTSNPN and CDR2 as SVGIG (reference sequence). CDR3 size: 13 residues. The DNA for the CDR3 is TGTGCCTGGAGTGCCGATATCTACAATGAGCAGTTCTTC. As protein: CAWSADIYNEQFF. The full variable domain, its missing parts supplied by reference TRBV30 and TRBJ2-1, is SQTIHQWPATLVQPVGSPLSLECTVEGTSNPNLYWYRQAAGRGLQLLFYSVGIGQISSEVPQNLSASRPQDRQFILSSKKLLLSDSGFYLCAWSADIYNEQFFGPGTRLTVL.

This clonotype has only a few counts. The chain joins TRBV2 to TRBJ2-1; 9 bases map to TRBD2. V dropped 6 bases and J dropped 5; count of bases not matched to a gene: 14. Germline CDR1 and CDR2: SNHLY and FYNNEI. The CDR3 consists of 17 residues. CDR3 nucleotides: TGTGCCAGCAGCCTCTCCTTTAGCGGGAGAATGGACAATGAGCAGTTCTTC. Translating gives CASSLSFSGRMDNEQFF.

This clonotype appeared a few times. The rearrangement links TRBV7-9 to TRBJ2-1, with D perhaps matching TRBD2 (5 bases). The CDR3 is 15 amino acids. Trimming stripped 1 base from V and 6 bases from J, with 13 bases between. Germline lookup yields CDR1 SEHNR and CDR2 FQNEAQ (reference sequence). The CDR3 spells CASSLERRIANEQFF. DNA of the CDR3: TGTGCCAGCAGCTTAGAACGGAGGATCGCCAATGAGCAGTTCTTC.

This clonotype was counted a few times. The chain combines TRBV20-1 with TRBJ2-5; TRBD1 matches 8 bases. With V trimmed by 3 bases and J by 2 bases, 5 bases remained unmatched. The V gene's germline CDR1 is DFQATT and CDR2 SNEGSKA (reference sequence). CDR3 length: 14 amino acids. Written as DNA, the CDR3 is TGCAGTGCTAGTGGGGACAGGAGGCAAGAGACCCAGTACTTC. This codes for CSASGDRRQETQYF.

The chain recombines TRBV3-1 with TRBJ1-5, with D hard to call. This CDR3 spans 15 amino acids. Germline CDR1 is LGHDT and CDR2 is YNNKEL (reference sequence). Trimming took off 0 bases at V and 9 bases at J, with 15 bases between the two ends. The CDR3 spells CASSQDAENSRPQHF. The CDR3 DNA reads TGTGCCAGCAGCCAAGATGCGGAGAATTCTCGGCCCCAGCATTTT.

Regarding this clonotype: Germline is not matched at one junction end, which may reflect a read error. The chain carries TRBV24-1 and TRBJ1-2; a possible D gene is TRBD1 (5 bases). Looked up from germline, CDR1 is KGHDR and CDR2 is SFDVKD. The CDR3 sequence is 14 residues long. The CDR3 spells CAISDGDRNYGYTF. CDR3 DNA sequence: TGTGCCATCAGTGATGGGGACCGGAACTATGGCTACACCTTC.

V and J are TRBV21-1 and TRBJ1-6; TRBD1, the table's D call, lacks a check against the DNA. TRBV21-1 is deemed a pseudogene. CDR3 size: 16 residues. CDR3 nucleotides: TGTGCCAGCAGCAAAGATCGCGGTACAGTTCGGTCACCCCTCCACTTT. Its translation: CASSKDRGTVRSPLHF.

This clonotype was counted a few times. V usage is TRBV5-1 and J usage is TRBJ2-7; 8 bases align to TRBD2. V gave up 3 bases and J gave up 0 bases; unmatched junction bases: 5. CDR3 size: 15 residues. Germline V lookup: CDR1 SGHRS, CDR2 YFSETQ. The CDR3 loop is CASSWGSGGSYEQYF. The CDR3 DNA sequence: TGCGCCAGCAGCTGGGGAAGCGGGGGCTCCTACGAGCAGTACTTC. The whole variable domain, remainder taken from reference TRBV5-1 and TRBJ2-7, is KAGVTQTPRYLIKTRGQQVTLSCSPISGHRSVSWYQQTPGQGLQFLFEYFSETQRNKGNFPGRFSGRQFSNSRSEMNVSTLELGDSALYLCASSWGSGGSYEQYFGPGTRLTVT.

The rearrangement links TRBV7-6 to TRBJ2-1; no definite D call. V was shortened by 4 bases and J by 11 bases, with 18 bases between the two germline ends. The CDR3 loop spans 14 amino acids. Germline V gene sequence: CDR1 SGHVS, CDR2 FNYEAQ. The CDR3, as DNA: TGTGCCAGCAGCTCGGGCGGCGAACCTAATAAGCAGTTCTTC. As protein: CASSSGGEPNKQFF.

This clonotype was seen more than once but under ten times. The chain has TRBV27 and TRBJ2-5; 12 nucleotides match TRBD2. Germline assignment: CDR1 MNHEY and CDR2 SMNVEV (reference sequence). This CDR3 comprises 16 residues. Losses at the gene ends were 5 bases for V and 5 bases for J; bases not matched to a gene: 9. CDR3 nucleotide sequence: TGTGCCAGCAGTGTCACACTAGCGGGGGGCAGGGAGACCCAGTACTTC. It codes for CASSVTLAGGRETQYF.

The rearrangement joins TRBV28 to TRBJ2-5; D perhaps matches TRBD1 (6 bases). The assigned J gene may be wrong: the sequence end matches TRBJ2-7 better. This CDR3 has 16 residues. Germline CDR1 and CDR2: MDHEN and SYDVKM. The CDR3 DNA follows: TGTGCCAGCAGTTTAGGGTTGGCAAGGGGGACCTACGAGCAGTACTTC. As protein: CASSLGLARGTYEQYF.

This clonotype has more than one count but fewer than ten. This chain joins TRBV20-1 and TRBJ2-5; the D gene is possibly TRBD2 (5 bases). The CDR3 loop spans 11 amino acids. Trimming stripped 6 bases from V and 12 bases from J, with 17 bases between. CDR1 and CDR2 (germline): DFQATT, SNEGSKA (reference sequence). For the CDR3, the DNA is TGCAGTGCGGTAGTTCCGGGATTAAAGTACTTC. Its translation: CSAVVPGLKYF.

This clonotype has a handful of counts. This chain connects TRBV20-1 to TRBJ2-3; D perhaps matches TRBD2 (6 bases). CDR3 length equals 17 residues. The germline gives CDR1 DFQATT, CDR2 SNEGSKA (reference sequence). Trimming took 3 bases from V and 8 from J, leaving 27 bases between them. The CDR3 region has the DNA TGCAGTGCTAGCCTCCACCCGGGACTGACGATCGTGGGTACGCAGTATTTT. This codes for CSASLHPGLTIVGTQYF.

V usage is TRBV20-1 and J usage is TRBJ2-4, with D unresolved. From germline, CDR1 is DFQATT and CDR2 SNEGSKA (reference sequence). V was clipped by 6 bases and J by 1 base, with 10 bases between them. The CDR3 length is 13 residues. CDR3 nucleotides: TGCAGTGCACTGTCCCCGGCCAAAAACATTCAGTACTTC. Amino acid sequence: CSALSPAKNIQYF.

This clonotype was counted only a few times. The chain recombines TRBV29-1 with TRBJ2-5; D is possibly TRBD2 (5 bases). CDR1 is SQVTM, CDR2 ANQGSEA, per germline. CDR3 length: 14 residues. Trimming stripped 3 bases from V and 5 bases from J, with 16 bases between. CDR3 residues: CSVDNRVEGETQYF. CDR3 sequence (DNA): TGCAGCGTTGATAATAGGGTAGAGGGTGAGACCCAGTACTTC. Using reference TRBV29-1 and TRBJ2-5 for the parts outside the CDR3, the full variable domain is SAVISQKPSRDICQRGTSLTIQCQVDSQVTMMFWYRQQPGQSLTLIATANQGSEATYESGFVIDKFPISRPNLTFSTLTVSNMSPEDSSIYLCSVDNRVEGETQYFGPGTRLLVL.

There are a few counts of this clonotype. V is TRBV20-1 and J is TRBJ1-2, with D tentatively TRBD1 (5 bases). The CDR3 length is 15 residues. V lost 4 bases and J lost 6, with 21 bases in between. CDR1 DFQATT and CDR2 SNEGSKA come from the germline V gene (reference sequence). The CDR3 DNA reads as TGCAGTGCTAACCAAGACAGAACCCGACGAGATGGCTACACCTTC. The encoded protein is CSANQDRTRRDGYTF.

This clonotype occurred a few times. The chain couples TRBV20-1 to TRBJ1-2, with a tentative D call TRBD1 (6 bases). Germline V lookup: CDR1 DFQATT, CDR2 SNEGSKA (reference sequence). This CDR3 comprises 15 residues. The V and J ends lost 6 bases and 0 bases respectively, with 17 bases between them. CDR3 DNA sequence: TGCAGTGCCGACAGTACGGACAGTACTAACTATGGCTACACCTTC. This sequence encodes CSADSTDSTNYGYTF.

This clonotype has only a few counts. CDR3 nucleotides: TGTGCCAGCAGCTACAGGGGGATGAATGAGCAGTTCTTC. This gives the protein CASSYRGMNEQFF. The genes are TRBV7-3 and TRBJ2-1; 8 bases align to TRBD1. The V segment lost 4 bases and the J segment 7 bases; nucleotides outside the gene matches: 3. Germline values: CDR1 SGHTA, CDR2 FQGTGA. The CDR3 has 13 residues.

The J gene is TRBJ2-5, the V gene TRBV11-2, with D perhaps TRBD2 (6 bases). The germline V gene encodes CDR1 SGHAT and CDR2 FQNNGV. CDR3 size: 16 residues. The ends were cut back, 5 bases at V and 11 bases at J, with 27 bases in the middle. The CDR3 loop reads CASSPMPGRSYNEQYF. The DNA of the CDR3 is TGTGCCAGCAGCCCCATGCCAGGGAGGTCCTACAATGAGCAGTACTTC.

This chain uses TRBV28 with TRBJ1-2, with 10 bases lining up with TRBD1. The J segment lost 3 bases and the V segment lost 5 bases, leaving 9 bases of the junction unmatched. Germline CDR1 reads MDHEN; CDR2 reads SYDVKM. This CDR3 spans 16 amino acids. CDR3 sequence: CASSPRQGARDYGYTF. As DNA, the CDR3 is TGTGCCAGCAGTCCTAGACAGGGGGCTAGGGACTATGGCTACACCTTC.

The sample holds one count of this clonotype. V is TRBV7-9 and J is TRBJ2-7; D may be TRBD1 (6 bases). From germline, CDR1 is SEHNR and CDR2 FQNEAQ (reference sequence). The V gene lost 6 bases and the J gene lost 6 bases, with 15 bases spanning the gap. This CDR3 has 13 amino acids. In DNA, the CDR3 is TGTGCCAGCAGGGACAGTGACGTTGTCGAGCAGTACTTC. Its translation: CASRDSDVVEQYF.

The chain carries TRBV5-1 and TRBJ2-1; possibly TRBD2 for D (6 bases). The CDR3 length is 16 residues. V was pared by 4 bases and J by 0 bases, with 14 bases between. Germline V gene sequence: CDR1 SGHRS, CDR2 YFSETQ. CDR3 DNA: TGCGCCAGCAGCCATCGGGACGGGAGCTCCTACAATGAGCAGTTCTTC. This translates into CASSHRDGSSYNEQFF.

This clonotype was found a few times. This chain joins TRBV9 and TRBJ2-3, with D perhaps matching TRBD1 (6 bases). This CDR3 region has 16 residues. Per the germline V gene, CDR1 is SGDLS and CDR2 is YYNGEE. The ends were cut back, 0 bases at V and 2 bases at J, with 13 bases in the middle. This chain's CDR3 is CASSVGVGQNTDTQYF. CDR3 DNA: TGTGCCAGCAGCGTAGGCGTAGGACAGAACACAGATACGCAGTATTTT.

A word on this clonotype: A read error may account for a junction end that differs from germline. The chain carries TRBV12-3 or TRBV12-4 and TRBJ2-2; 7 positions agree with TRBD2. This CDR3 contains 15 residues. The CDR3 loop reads CASTQDGYISGERFF. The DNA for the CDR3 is TGTGCCAGCACCCAAGACGGGTATATCAGCGGGGAGCGGTTTTTT.

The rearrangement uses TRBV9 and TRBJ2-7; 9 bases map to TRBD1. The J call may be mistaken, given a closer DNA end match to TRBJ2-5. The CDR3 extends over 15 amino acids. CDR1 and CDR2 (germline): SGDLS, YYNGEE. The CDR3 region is CASSVEDRGWETQYF. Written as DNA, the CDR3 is TGTGCCAGCAGCGTAGAGGACAGGGGTTGGGAGACCCAGTACTTC.

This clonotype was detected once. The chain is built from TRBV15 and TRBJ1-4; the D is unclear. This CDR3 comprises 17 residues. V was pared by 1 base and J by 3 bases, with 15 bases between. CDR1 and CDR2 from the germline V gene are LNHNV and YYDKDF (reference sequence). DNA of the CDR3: TGTGCCACCAGCAGAGGTCTTCTCCGGGGATCTAATGAAAAACTGTTTTTT. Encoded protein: CATSRGLLRGSNEKLFF. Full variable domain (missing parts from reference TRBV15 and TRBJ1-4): DAMVIQNPRYQVTQFGKPVTLSCSQTLNHNVMYWYQQKSSQAPKLLFHYYDKDFNNEADTPDNFQSRRPNTSFCFLDIRSPGLGDTAMYLCATSRGLLRGSNEKLFFGSGTQLSVL.